This T cell receptor (beta chain) was documented in a study of T cell responses to AZD1222 COVID-19 vaccine. Study-wide context: Samples with a second dose at about 4 or about 12 weeks were pooled together.

The V gene lost 0 bases and the J gene lost 3 bases, with 9 bases spanning the gap. The germline V gene encodes CDR1 KGHSH and CDR2 LQKENI. There are 15 residues in the CDR3. About this clone itself: Its antigen is unidentified.

The study's findings and limits: Spike-wide vaccine-associated CD4 TCRs dominated at 160-218 and 743-854. Donors in the cohort were predominantly white British and more often female, and clonal diversity was possibly underestimated.

Profiled with immunoSEQ multiplex PCR; TCRdb holds only in-frame clones, not every one. The data hold 150,000 to 200,000 clones, with about 93% observed a single time. The chain recombines TRBV18 with TRBJ2-1; D may correspond to TRBD1 or TRBD2 (5 bases each). The input for sequencing was peripheral blood, taken on day 0 of AZD1222 vaccination. This TCR came from an adult in good health. The CDR3 coding sequence is TGTGCCAGCTCACCACCGGGGGAACGCTACAATGAGCAGTTCTTC. Its protein is CASSPPGERYNEQFF.